The clone carrying this TCR beta chain was seen repeatedly, ten times or more. This sample was taken from a study of T-cell reconstitution after alpha-beta-depleted transplantation in children. Molecular barcoding with unique molecular identifiers was used for the TCRbeta library. Using its own MiXCR run on the PCR reads, TCRdb lists one record per CDR3 protein. The profile shows roughly 89,000 distinct CDR3 sequences, 9.5% to 15% of them singletons. From germline, CDR1 is MNHNS and CDR2 SASEGT. Trimming took 9 bases from V and 4 from J, leaving 22 bases between them. The CDR3 contains 16 residues. V is TRBV6-1 and J is TRBJ1-3; D gene uncertain. Sample: PBMCs from the stem cell graft donor, taken from the stem cell graft. This clonotype originated in a human donor who donated a stem cell graft to a child with inherited bone marrow failure. For the CDR3, the DNA is TGTGCCAGTAACTCTCCAGGCCGAGGGTCGGGAAACACCATATATTTT. As protein: CASNSPGRGSGNTIYF.